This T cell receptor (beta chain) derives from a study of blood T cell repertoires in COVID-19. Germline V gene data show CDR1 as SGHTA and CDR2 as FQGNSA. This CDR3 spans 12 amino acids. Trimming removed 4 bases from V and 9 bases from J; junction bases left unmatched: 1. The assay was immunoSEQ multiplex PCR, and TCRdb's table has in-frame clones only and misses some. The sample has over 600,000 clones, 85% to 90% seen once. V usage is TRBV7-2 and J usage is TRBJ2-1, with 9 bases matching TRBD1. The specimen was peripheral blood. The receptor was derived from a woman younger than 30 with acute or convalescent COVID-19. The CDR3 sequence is CASSSTGGEQFF. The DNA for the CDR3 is TGTGCCAGCAGCTCGACAGGGGGTGAGCAGTTCTTC.